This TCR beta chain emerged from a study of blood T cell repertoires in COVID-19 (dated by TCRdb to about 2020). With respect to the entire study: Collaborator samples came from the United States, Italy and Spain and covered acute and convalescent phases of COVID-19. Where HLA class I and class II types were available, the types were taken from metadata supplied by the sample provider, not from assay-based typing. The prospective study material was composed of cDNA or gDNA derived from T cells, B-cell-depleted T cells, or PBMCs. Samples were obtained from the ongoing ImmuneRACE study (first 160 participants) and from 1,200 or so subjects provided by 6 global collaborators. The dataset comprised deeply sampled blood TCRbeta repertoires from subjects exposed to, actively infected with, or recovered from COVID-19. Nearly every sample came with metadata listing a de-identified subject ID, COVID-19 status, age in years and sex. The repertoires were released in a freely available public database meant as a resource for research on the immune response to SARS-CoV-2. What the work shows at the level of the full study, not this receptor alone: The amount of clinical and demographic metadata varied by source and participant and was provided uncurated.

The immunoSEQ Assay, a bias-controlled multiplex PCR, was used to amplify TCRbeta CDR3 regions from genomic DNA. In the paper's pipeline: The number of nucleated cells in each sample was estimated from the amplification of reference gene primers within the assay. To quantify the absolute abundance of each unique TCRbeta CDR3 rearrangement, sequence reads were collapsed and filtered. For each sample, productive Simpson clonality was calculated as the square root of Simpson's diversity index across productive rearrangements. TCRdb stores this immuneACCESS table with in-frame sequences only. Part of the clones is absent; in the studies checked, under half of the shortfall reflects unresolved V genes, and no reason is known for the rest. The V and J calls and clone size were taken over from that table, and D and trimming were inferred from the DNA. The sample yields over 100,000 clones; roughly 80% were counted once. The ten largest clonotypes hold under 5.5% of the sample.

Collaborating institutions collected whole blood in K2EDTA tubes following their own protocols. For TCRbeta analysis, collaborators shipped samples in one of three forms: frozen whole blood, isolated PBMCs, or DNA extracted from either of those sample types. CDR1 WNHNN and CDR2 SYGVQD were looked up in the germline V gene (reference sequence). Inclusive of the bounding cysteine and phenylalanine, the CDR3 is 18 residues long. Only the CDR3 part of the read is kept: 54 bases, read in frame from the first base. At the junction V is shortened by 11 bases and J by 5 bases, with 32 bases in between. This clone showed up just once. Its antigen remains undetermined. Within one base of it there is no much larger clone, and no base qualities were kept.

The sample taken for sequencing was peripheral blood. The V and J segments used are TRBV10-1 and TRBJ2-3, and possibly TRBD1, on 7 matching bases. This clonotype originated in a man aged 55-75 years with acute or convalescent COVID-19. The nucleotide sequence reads TGCGCCTTGATGATGAACGACAGGGACTTACACTTTCTAGATACGCAGTATTTT. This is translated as CALMMNDRDLHFLDTQYF.